One and the same sample provided the 28 T cell receptor beta chains below, sequenced in a study of identical twins (dated by TCRdb to the mid-2010s). The library was built by means of 5' RACE. The sample was run on an Illumina HiSeq 2000. TCRdb passed the public sequencing reads through fastp at Q25 and MiXCR, retaining productive beta sequences. Under each unique CDR3 protein, matching rows form one entry showing the most common genes and DNA. This sample holds about 290,000 distinct CDR3 sequences; just under 9.5% were observed only once. The top ten clones comprise about 7.1% of the sample. These data are also associated with another study on yellow fever vaccine responses in identical twins.

Specimen: CD8+ T cells sorted from blood. Source of these receptors: a young woman in good health.

This clonotype was seen at least ten times. The chain is built from TRBV12-3 or TRBV12-4 and TRBJ2-1, with 10 bases aligning to TRBD2. The J segment lost 8 bases and the V segment lost 8 bases, leaving 6 bases of the junction unmatched. The CDR3 loop spans 13 amino acids. CDR3: CASRLAGDDEQFF. Here the CDR3 DNA reads TGTGCCAGCCGACTAGCGGGCGACGATGAGCAGTTCTTC.

This clonotype was found a few times. The chain is built from TRBV4-3 and TRBJ2-1, with D perhaps TRBD2 (6 bases). This CDR3 region has 15 residues. CDR1 and CDR2 from the germline V gene are LGHNA and YSLEER. V was cut by 0 bases and J by 5 bases, with 11 bases left in between. CDR3 nucleotide sequence: TGCGCCAGCAGCCAAGATGTGGCGGGGAACAATGAGCAGTTCTTC. Protein product: CASSQDVAGNNEQFF.

Ten or more counts support this clonotype. In DNA form, the CDR3 reads TGTGCCAGCAGCCCTGGACTAGCGGTGGTGGAAGAGACCCAGTACTTC. Its translation: CASSPGLAVVEETQYF. The V and J genes are TRBV7-9 and TRBJ2-5; 10 bases map to TRBD2. The V segment lost 5 bases and the J segment 3 bases; nucleotides outside the gene matches: 9. Germline values: CDR1 SEHNR, CDR2 FQNEAQ (reference sequence). There are 16 residues in the CDR3.

This clonotype occurred many times. V and J are TRBV28 and TRBJ2-7, with D unclear. CDR3 length equals 14 residues. V was trimmed by 8 bases and J by 5 bases, leaving 19 bases between them. Per the germline V gene, CDR1 is MDHEN and CDR2 is SYDVKM. Written as DNA, the CDR3 is TGTGCCAGCCGGCGTGAGGAGAGTTCCCACGAGCAGTACTTC. Translated: CASRREESSHEQYF.

Relative to its sample, this clonotype is medium-sized (0.01 to 0.1%). This chain joins TRBV27 and TRBJ2-6; D is undetermined. The ends were cut back, 3 bases at V and 1 base at J, with 10 bases in the middle. From germline, CDR1 is MNHEY and CDR2 SMNVEV (reference sequence). The CDR3 totals 16 residues. CDR3 coding DNA: TGTGCCAGCAGTTTTGGTTTGGGGTCTGGGGCCAACGTCCTGACTTTC. Translation gives CASSFGLGSGANVLTF.

Concerning this clonotype itself: An end of the junction does not agree with germline; a read error may underlie this. This chain links TRBV29-1 with TRBJ2-2; 11 bases agree with TRBD2. This CDR3 region has 16 residues. CDR1 and CDR2 from the germline V gene are SQVTM and ANQGSEA. This chain's CDR3 is CSVEDGLAGNTGELFF. DNA of the CDR3: TGCAGCGTAGAAGACGGACTAGCGGGGAACACCGGGGAGCTGTTTTTT.

V usage is TRBV9 and J usage is TRBJ2-3; D possibly matches TRBD1 or TRBD2 (6 bases each). This CDR3 spans 14 amino acids. Germline CDR1 reads SGDLS; CDR2 reads YYNGEE. Trimming shortened V by 2 bases and J by 4 bases, and 11 bases separated the two germline ends. This CDR3 is CASSVYGGADTQYF. CDR3 in DNA: TGTGCCAGCAGCGTTTACGGGGGCGCAGATACGCAGTATTTT.

This clonotype has more than one count but fewer than ten. The limits of the CDR3 on the DNA are not certain, so only TCRdb's listed CDR3 is given. The J gene is TRBJ2-7, the V gene TRBV6-2 or TRBV6-3; the table's D call TRBD1 went unverified against the DNA. From its first to its last residue, the CDR3 has 15 amino acids. The germline CDR1 and CDR2 sequences are MNHEY and SVGEGT. CDR3 sequence reads: CASSSSGQGVYEQYF.

CDR3 sequence: CASSTRDRDLLHEKLFF. As DNA, the CDR3 is TGTGCCAGCAGTACCCGGGACAGGGACCTGCTACATGAAAAACTGTTTTTT. J is TRBJ1-4 and V is TRBV12-3 or TRBV12-4; TRBD1 matches 9 bases. This CDR3 is 17 amino acids long. The V and J ends lost 5 bases and 6 bases, in that order; junction bases with no gene match: 13.

A few counts support this clonotype. The rearrangement joins TRBV19 to TRBJ2-1, with D possibly being TRBD1 or TRBD2 (6 bases each). Germline V gene sequence: CDR1 LNHDA, CDR2 SQIVND (reference sequence). Between the trimmed V and J ends, which lost 3 bases and 1 base, there was a span of 16 bases. CDR3 length equals 17 residues. CDR3 nucleotides: TGTGCCAGTAGTATGGGGGGCGACAGTTCGTCCTACAATGAGCAGTTCTTC. This codes for CASSMGGDSSSYNEQFF.

The rearrangement links TRBV6-1 to TRBJ2-7; no reliable D call. The CDR3 runs to 14 residues. Germline V gene data show CDR1 as MNHNS and CDR2 as SASEGT. Trimming removed 6 bases at V and 1 base at J, with 13 bases between. CDR3 amino acids: CASSTPDRSYEQYF. The CDR3 DNA reads as TGTGCCAGCAGCACGCCTGATAGGTCCTACGAGCAGTACTTC.

This clonotype came up a few times. V usage is TRBV3-1 and J usage is TRBJ1-2; no reliable D call. The CDR3 runs to 17 residues. Deletions cut 1 base from V and 4 bases from J, with 19 bases between. Germline V lookup: CDR1 LGHDT, CDR2 YNNKEL (reference sequence). In DNA form, the CDR3 reads TGTGCCAGCAGCCAAGTAGGAATACGCGGCCCCATCTATGGCTACACCTTC. This translates into CASSQVGIRGPIYGYTF.

The V call is TRBV6-5, the J call TRBJ2-1; D call uncertain. The V gene's germline CDR1 is MNHEY and CDR2 SVGAGI. V was shortened by 0 bases and J by 1 base, with 10 bases between the two germline ends. CDR3 length: 16 amino acids. CDR3: CASSYSSLRSYNEQFF. The CDR3 bases are TGTGCCAGCAGTTACTCGAGCCTAAGATCCTACAATGAGCAGTTCTTC.

This chain connects TRBV11-2 to TRBJ2-1; 9 nucleotides align to TRBD2. CDR1 SGHAT and CDR2 FQNNGV come from the germline V gene. J gave up 3 bases and V 3 bases, and 21 bases lay outside the gene matches. The CDR3 sequence is 21 residues long. DNA for the CDR3: TGTGCCAGCAGCTTTAATTACGGTTTGGCTAGCGGGGATATAGACTACAATGAGCAGTTCTTC. Translated: CASSFNYGLASGDIDYNEQFF.

This clonotype was seen more than once but under ten times. The chain uses TRBV19 and TRBJ2-1; D remains unclear. CDR1 and CDR2 from the germline V gene are LNHDA and SQIVND (reference sequence). Between the trimmed V and J ends, which lost 7 bases and 3 bases, there was a span of 10 bases. The CDR3 is 13 amino acids. The CDR3 spells CASNGYYYNEQFF. CDR3 nucleotide sequence: TGTGCCAGTAACGGCTATTACTACAATGAGCAGTTCTTC.

The chain couples TRBV5-1 to TRBJ2-1; D call uncertain. The V end lost 2 bases, the J end lost 5 bases, and 8 bases lay between the germline ends. The CDR3 runs 13 residues. The V gene's germline CDR1 is SGHRS and CDR2 YFSETQ. The CDR3 coding sequence is TGCGCCAGCAGCTTTCTGGGAAACAATGAGCAGTTCTTC. Its translation: CASSFLGNNEQFF.

This clonotype was seen many times. The chain is built from TRBV5-5 and TRBJ2-7; TRBD2 agrees at 9 bases. The CDR3 has 14 residues. Unmatched junction bases numbered 5, after V lost 4 bases and J lost 3 bases. Germline-derived CDR1 and CDR2 are SGHKS and YYEKEE (reference sequence). CDR3 sequence (DNA): TGTGCCAGCAGCCGCGGGAGGGGGGACTACGAGCAGTACTTC. This sequence encodes CASSRGRGDYEQYF.

This clonotype was counted at least ten times. The chain couples TRBV20-1 to TRBJ1-2; the D is unclear. The germline V and J ends were trimmed by 6 bases and 4 bases, with 15 bases remaining between them. Germline CDR1 DFQATT, CDR2 SNEGSKA (reference sequence). This CDR3 is 13 amino acids long. CDR3 loop: CSATQTAGYGYTF. The CDR3 coding sequence is TGCAGTGCGACACAAACGGCGGGCTATGGCTACACCTTC.

The V call is TRBV2, the J call TRBJ1-2; D remains ambiguous. Germline V gene sequence: CDR1 SNHLY, CDR2 FYNNEI. The V and J ends lost 3 bases and 2 bases respectively, with 7 bases between them. There are 13 residues in the CDR3. The CDR3 loop reads CASSDSPNYGYTF. In DNA, the CDR3 is TGTGCCAGCAGTGACAGTCCCAACTATGGCTACACCTTC. The complete variable domain, with remaining parts taken from reference TRBV2 and TRBJ1-2, reads EPEVTQTPSHQVTQMGQEVILRCVPISNHLYFYWYRQILGQKVEFLVSFYNNEISEKSEIFDDQFSVERPDGSNFTLKIRSTKLEDSAMYFCASSDSPNYGYTFGSGTRLTVV.

This clonotype has just a few counts. The chain combines TRBV27 with TRBJ2-7; 8 positions match TRBD1. The germline V gene has CDR1 MNHEY and CDR2 SMNVEV (reference sequence). The CDR3 loop spans 14 amino acids. The junction had 7 bases not matched to a gene; V was cut back by 6 bases and J by 3 bases. In nucleotides, the CDR3 is TGTGCCAGCAGCCTAATACAGGGGGGCTACGAGCAGTACTTC. Translation gives CASSLIQGGYEQYF.

In its sample, this clonotype was seen many times. The V call is TRBV10-2, the J call TRBJ2-1; TRBD2 matches 10 bases. The V and J ends lost 4 bases and 4 bases, in that order; junction bases with no gene match: 1. The CDR3 consists of 14 residues. Germline-derived CDR1 and CDR2 are WSHSY and SAAADI. CDR3 bases: TGCGCCAGCAGTGGGACTAGCGGATACAATGAGCAGTTCTTC. Translated, it gives CASSGTSGYNEQFF.

This clonotype was counted many times. The chain carries TRBV7-9 and TRBJ2-7; 8 bases align to TRBD2. V lost 5 bases to trimming and J lost 3 bases; unmatched junction nucleotides: 12. This CDR3 is built from 16 residues. Germline assignment: CDR1 SEHNR and CDR2 FQNEAQ (reference sequence). Here the CDR3 reads CASSPRVAGPFYEQYF. The CDR3 nucleotides are TGTGCCAGCAGCCCTCGGGTAGCGGGGCCTTTCTACGAGCAGTACTTC.

This rearrangement joins TRBV7-2 to TRBJ2-5, with D perhaps TRBD2 (5 bases). Germline-derived CDR1 and CDR2 are SGHTA and FQGNSA. The CDR3 extends over 15 amino acids. Trimming took 7 bases from V and 5 from J, leaving 20 bases between them. CDR3 coding DNA: TGTGCCAGCATCAAGAACCCCCGGGGATGGGAGACCCAGTACTTC. It is translated as CASIKNPRGWETQYF.

This clonotype was seen more than once but under ten times. The V and J genes are TRBV20-1 and TRBJ2-1, with a tentative D call TRBD2 (6 bases). The CDR3 is made up of 16 amino acids. Trimming removed 6 bases at V and 3 bases at J, with 21 bases between. Germline V gives CDR1 DFQATT, CDR2 SNEGSKA (reference sequence). CDR3 region: CSAPRTISSDYNEQFF. For the CDR3, the DNA is TGCAGTGCCCCGAGGACCATATCTAGCGACTACAATGAGCAGTTCTTC.

The genes are TRBV5-1 and TRBJ2-1; 11 nucleotides match TRBD2. The germline V gene has CDR1 SGHRS and CDR2 YFSETQ. This CDR3 region has 17 residues. The ends lost 1 base at V and 5 bases at J; junction bases unmatched: 8. The CDR3 here is CASSLTIAGGLHNEQFF. The CDR3 DNA is TGCGCCAGCAGCTTGACAATAGCGGGGGGGCTCCACAATGAGCAGTTCTTC.

This clonotype was counted once. The rearrangement links TRBV20-1 to TRBJ2-3; D perhaps matches TRBD2 (7 bases). The CDR3 loop spans 13 amino acids. V lost 6 bases and J lost 5, with 15 bases in between. Germline loops: CDR1 DFQATT, CDR2 SNEGSKA (reference sequence). DNA of the CDR3: TGCAGTGCCCGCCGGGGGGCTGGAGATACGCAGTATTTT. Protein sequence: CSARRGAGDTQYF.

This clonotype was seen a handful of times. The chain recombines TRBV9 with TRBJ2-5, with D possibly matching TRBD1 (6 bases). Germline CDR1 is SGDLS and CDR2 is YYNGEE. Trimming took off 3 bases at V and 5 bases at J, with 20 bases between the two ends. The CDR3 has 16 residues. CDR3 DNA: TGTGCCAGCAGCGAGAGAGGGGGAGACCTCAGGGAGACCCAGTACTTC. It is translated as CASSERGGDLRETQYF.

This clonotype has just a few counts. V gene TRBV20-1 combines with J gene TRBJ2-5; D unresolved. The germline gives CDR1 DFQATT, CDR2 SNEGSKA (reference sequence). V gave up 1 base and J gave up 0 bases, with 12 bases separating them. This CDR3 has 15 residues. CDR3 nucleotide sequence: TGCAGTGCTAGAGGGCGGAGCGATTACCAAGAGACCCAGTACTTC. As protein: CSARGRSDYQETQYF.